This entry concerns a single T cell receptor (beta chain). This specimen comes from a study of T cells in localized non-small cell lung cancer. CDR1 is SGHNT and CDR2 is YYREEE in the germline V gene (reference sequence). The CDR3 totals 13 residues. Between the trimmed V and J ends, which lost 2 bases and 7 bases, there was a span of 12 bases. Measured with immunoSEQ multiplex PCR; TCRdb has only the in-frame clones, and not every one. This table holds under 45,000 clones, approximately 80% found once. The sequenced sample was PBMCs, obtained before any cancer treatment. This rearrangement joins TRBV5-4 to TRBJ1-1; maybe TRBD1 (5 bases). This receptor was identified in a man aged 35-75 years with stage II lung adenocarcinoma. The CDR3 is CASSFAGHFEAFF. For the CDR3, the DNA is TGTGCCAGCAGCTTTGCGGGGCATTTTGAAGCTTTCTTT.